This T cell receptor beta chain was sequenced in a study of T-cell reconstitution after alpha-beta-depleted transplantation in children. This clonotype came up many times. A TCRbeta library incorporating unique molecular identifiers was prepared. Using its own MiXCR run on the PCR reads, TCRdb lists one record per CDR3 protein. The data contain about 230,000 distinct CDR3 sequences, 12% of them singletons. This specimen was PBMCs from the stem cell graft donor, taken from the stem cell graft. This TCR derives from a human donor who donated a stem cell graft to a child with acute lymphoblastic leukemia.

CDR3 region: CASSIGQGSNTEAFF. CDR3 in DNA: TGCGCCAGCAGCATAGGACAGGGATCGAACACTGAAGCTTTCTTT. This sequence joins TRBV5-1 and TRBJ1-1, with 8 bases that match TRBD1. Losses at the gene ends were 4 bases for V and 1 base for J; bases not matched to a gene: 6. This CDR3 has 15 amino acids. CDR1 and CDR2 from the germline V gene are SGHRS and YFSETQ.